This T cell receptor beta chain was documented in a study of T cell responses to AZD1222 COVID-19 vaccine. Overall study findings and caveats: Most donors were white British and more were female, and clonal diversity was possibly underestimated. Nearly half of the spike-specific TCRs reportedly recognize variant regions that carry no mutations.

TCRdb's copy holds only in-frame clones and misses some; the assay was immunoSEQ multiplex PCR. The sample lists 95,000 to 150,000 clones, over 75% seen once, with roughly 9.1% in the top ten. Concerning this clone: Its cognate antigen is unknown.

The CDR3 sequence is 12 residues long. The V and J ends lost 1 base and 9 bases respectively, with 7 bases between them. In germline, CDR1 is LGHDT, CDR2 YNNKEL (reference sequence). The sequencing here drew on peripheral blood, taken on day 0 of AZD1222 vaccination. The rearrangement joins TRBV3-1 (or the pseudogene TRBV3-2) to TRBJ2-1; D gene ambiguous. The sequence came from an adult in good health. DNA of the CDR3: TGTGCCAGCAGCCAAGTTGCGCGTGAGCAGTTCTTC. This sequence encodes CASSQVAREQFF.